This TCR beta chain is drawn from a study of neurological immune-mediated disorders. Each TCR transcript was tagged with a 10-nucleotide random UMI during 5'RACE. In TCRdb, the 5' RACE reads were re-called with MiXCR into one record per CDR3 protein. The sample carries tens of thousands of distinct CDR3 sequences, approximately 14% recorded once. The germline V and J ends were trimmed by 3 bases and 8 bases, with 7 bases remaining between them. CDR1 is MDHEN, CDR2 SYDVKM, per germline. This CDR3 has 11 residues. This TCR came from a woman aged 45-65 years in good health. Sequenced: PBMCs. The J gene is TRBJ1-2, the V gene TRBV28; TRBD1 is a possible D gene (5 bases). CDR3 in amino acids: CASSLGRGYTF. Here the CDR3 DNA reads TGTGCCAGCAGTTTGGGGCGCGGCTACACCTTC.